These 11 T cell receptor beta chains were sequenced from one sample in a study of T cell clonality in common variable immunodeficiency. The table came from immunoSEQ multiplex PCR; TCRdb's copy has only in-frame clones and leaves some out. The sample includes over 50,000 clones, none of them occurring once. The material sequenced was peripheral blood mononuclear cells. All receptors come from a person aged 18 to 70 in good health.

In this sample, this clone turned up many times. The missing CDR3 end, 3 residues past where the read stops, is filled in from the germline J gene. V and J are TRBV29-1 and TRBJ1-1, with no clear D. Trimming removed 3 bases from V and 6 bases from J, with 8 bases in between. The CDR3 runs to 11 residues. Germline V gene data show CDR1 as SQVTM and CDR2 as ANQGSEA. CDR3 sequence reads: CSVDGGAEAFF. The DNA read from the CDR3 is TGCAGCGTTGACGGCGGGGCTGAA.

The sample holds a few counts of this clone. This may be a read error: a much more frequent sequence differs by one nucleotide. Read sequence stops 3 residues before the CDR3 end, and the germline J gene provides the missing end. This chain uses TRBV5-1 with TRBJ2-2; D not certain. This CDR3 spans 14 amino acids. CDR1 and CDR2 (germline): SGHRS, YFSETQ. CDR3 sequence: CASSLEQANEKLFF. The DNA read from the CDR3 is TGCGCCAGCAGCTTGGAGCAGGCTAATGAAAAG.

This clone was detected only a few times. The CDR3 extends 3 residues past the end of the read, so its final part is completed from the germline J gene. The J gene is TRBJ2-3, the V gene TRBV11-2; possibly TRBD1 for D (6 bases). The CDR3 is 14 amino acids. Per the germline V gene, CDR1 is SGHAT and CDR2 is FQNNGV. CDR3 residues: CASSWRTDQETQYF. The sequenced CDR3 bases are TGTGCCAGCAGCTGGCGGACAGATCAAGAGACG.

This clone showed up just a few times. Germline and junction disagree at one end, which may indicate a read error. From the germline J gene comes the end of the CDR3, since the read stops 3 residues before it. This sequence joins TRBV2 and TRBJ2-6, with a possible D match to TRBD2 (6 bases). The CDR3 loop spans 17 amino acids. Per the germline V gene, CDR1 is SNHLY and CDR2 is FYNNEI. The part of the CDR3 DNA that was read is TGTGCCAACAGTGGGGACGGGGGAACCTCTGGGGCCAACGTC. Its protein product is CANSGDGGTSGANV. The whole CDR3 reads CANSGDGGTSGANVLTF.

This clone was recorded many times. The read finishes 3 residues shy of the CDR3 end, and the germline J gene is used to complete it. J is TRBJ2-7 and V is TRBV2; 10 bases line up with TRBD1. This CDR3 has 15 amino acids. Germline CDR1 reads SNHLY; CDR2 reads FYNNEI. V lost 1 base, J lost 5 bases, and 5 bases stayed unmatched. Here the CDR3 reads CASSEVGQGIDEQYF. The sequenced part of the CDR3 DNA is TGTGCCAGCAGTGAAGTGGGACAGGGGATCGACGAG.

In this sample, this clone turned up many times. The read gets to within 3 residues of the CDR3 end, and the germline J gene fills in the rest. The V and J genes are TRBV20-1 and TRBJ2-5; the D gene is possibly TRBD2 (6 bases). Germline-derived CDR1 and CDR2 are DFQATT and SNEGSKA (reference sequence). The CDR3 covers 13 residues. Trimming removed 3 bases at V and 4 bases at J, with 12 bases between. The CDR3 loop is CSASYTGGETQYF. CDR3 DNA, as far as it was read: TGCAGTGCTAGTTACACCGGGGGAGAGACC.

This clone has a handful of counts. The observed sequence ends 3 residues before the CDR3 terminus, with the missing tail filled in from the germline J gene. This chain uses TRBV2 with TRBJ2-2; maybe TRBD1 (5 bases). The CDR3 has 16 residues. CDR1 and CDR2 from the germline V gene are SNHLY and FYNNEI. V was clipped by 1 base and J by 0 bases, with 9 bases between them. The CDR3 bases that were read are TGTGCCAGCAGTGAAGTAAGGGGCCCGAACACCGGGGAG. Amino acid sequence: CASSEVRGPNTGE. The full CDR3 reads CASSEVRGPNTGELFF.

This clone came up many times. Read coverage stops 3 residues before the CDR3 terminus; the germline J gene supplies the remainder. This sequence joins TRBV20-1 and TRBJ2-1; TRBD1 agrees at 10 bases. The CDR3 spans 14 residues. V gave up 6 bases and J gave up 4 bases; unmatched junction bases: 6. Germline CDR1 reads DFQATT; CDR2 reads SNEGSKA (reference sequence). CDR3 DNA, as far as it was read: TGCAGTGCGAAACCGGGACAGGGGTACAATGAG. Translated: CSAKPGQGYNE. From start to end, the CDR3 is CSAKPGQGYNEQFF.

On this clone: The observed sequence ends 3 residues before the CDR3 terminus, with the missing tail filled in from the germline J gene. The chain joins TRBV7-9 to TRBJ1-4; 7 bases agree with TRBD1. Germline lookup yields CDR1 SEHNR and CDR2 FQNEAQ (reference sequence). The CDR3 runs 14 residues. The trim removed 1 base at V and 8 bases at J, leaving 4 bases unmatched. The sequenced CDR3 bases are TGTGCCAGCAGCTTAGGACAGGGTGGGGAAAAA. Protein product: CASSLGQGGEK. The entire CDR3 sequence reads CASSLGQGGEKLFF.

To note about this clone: Compared with germline, one end of the junction differs, possibly owing to a read error. The read is 3 residues too short to cover the CDR3 end, so that end is filled in from the germline J gene. This chain links TRBV30 with TRBJ1-2; no clear D. The CDR3 sequence is 13 residues long. Germline V gives CDR1 GTSNPN, CDR2 SVGIG (reference sequence). CDR3 residues: CPWRAAGGYGYTF. The CDR3 bases that were read are TGTCCCTGGAGGGCTGCAGGAGGCTATGGC.

Turning to this clone: Coverage ceases 3 residues before the CDR3 finishes, and the germline J gene fills in the end. The rearrangement links TRBV30 to TRBJ1-2, with D uncertain. Germline CDR1 GTSNPN, CDR2 SVGIG (reference sequence). The CDR3 consists of 15 residues. The CDR3: CAWSGLAGTLDTYTF. The DNA read from the CDR3 is TGTGCCTGGAGTGGACTAGCGGGCACTCTGGATACC.